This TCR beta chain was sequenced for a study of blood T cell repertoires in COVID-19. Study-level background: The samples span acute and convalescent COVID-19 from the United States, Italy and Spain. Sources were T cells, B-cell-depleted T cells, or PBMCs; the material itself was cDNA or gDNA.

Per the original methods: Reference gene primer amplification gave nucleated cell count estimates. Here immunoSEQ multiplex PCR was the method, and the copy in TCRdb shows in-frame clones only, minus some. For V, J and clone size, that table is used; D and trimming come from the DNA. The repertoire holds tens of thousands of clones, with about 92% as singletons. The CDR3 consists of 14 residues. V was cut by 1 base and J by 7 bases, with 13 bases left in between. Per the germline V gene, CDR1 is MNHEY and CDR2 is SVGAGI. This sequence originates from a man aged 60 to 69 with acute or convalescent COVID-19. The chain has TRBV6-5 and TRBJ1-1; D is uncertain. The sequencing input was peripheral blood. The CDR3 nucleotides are TGTGCCAGCAGTTACTTCCCCGGGAGTCATGAAGCTTTCTTT. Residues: CASSYFPGSHEAFF.